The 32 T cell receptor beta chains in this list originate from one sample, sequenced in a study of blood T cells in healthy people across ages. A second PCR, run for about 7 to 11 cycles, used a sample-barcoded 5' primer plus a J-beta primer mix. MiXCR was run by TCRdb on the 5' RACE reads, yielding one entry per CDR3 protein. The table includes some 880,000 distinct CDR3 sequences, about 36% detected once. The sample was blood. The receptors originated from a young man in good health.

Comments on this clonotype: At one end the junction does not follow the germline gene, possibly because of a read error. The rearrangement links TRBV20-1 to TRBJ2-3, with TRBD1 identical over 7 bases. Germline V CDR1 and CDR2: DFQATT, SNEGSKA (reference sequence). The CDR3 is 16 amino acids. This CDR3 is CGARAPQGILTDTQYF. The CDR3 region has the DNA TGCGGTGCTAGAGCCCCACAGGGGATTCTTACTGATACGCAGTATTTT.

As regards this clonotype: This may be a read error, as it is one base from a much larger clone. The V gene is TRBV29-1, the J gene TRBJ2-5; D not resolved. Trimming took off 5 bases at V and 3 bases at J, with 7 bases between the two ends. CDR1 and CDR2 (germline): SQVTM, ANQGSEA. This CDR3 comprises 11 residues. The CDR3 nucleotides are TGCAGCGTTAGAGAGGAAGAGACCCAGTACTTC. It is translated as CSVREEETQYF.

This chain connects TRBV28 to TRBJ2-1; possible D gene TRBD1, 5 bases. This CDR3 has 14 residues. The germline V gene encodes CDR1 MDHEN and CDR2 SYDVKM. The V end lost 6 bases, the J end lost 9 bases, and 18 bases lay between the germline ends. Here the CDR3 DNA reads TGTGCCAGCAGGCCACAGACTCTAAGGGGTGAGCAGTTCTTC. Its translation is CASRPQTLRGEQFF.

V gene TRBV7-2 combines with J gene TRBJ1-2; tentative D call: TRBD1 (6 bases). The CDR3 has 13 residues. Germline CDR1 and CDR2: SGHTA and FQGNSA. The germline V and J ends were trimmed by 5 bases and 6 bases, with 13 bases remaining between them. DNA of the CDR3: TGTGCCAGCAGCGTATCGGGGGCACATGGCTACACCTTC. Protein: CASSVSGAHGYTF.

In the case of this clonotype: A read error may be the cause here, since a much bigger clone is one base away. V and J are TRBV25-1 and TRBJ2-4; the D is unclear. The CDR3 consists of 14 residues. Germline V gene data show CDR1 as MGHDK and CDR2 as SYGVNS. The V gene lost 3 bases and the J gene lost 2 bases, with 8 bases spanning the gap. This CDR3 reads CASSDARTKNIQYF. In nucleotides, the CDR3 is TGTGCCAGCAGTGATGCCAGAACCAAAAACATTCAGTACTTC.

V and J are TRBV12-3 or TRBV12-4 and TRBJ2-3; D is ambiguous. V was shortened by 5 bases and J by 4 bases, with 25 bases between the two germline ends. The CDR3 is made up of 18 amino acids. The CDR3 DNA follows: TGTGCCAGCAGTCCGGTTTGGCCCTTGTCCCTTTCCGCAGATACGCAGTATTTT. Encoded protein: CASSPVWPLSLSADTQYF.

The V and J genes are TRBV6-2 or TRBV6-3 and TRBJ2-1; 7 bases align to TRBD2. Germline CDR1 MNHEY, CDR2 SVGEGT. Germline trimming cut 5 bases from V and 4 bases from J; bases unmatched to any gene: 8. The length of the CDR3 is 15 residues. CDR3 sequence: CASSGKRGGYNEQFF. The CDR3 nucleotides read TGTGCCAGCAGTGGCAAGCGGGGCGGATACAATGAGCAGTTCTTC.

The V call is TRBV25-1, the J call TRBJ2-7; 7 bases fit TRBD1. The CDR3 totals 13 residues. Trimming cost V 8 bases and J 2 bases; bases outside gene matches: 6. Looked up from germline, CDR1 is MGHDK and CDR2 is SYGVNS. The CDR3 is CASAKQGTYEQYF. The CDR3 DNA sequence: TGTGCCAGCGCTAAACAGGGGACCTACGAGCAGTACTTC.

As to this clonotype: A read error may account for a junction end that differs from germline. The CDR3 DNA reads TGTACCAGCATAGACAGGACCTCTAACTATGGCTACACCTTC. Protein: CTSIDRTSNYGYTF. The V and J genes are TRBV12-3 or TRBV12-4 and TRBJ1-2; a possible D gene is TRBD1 (6 bases). The CDR3 sequence is 14 residues long.

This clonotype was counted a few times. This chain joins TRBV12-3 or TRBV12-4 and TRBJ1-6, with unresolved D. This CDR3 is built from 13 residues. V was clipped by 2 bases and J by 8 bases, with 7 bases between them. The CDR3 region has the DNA TGTGCCAGCAGTTTACGTGTGGATTCACCCCTCCACTTT. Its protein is CASSLRVDSPLHF.

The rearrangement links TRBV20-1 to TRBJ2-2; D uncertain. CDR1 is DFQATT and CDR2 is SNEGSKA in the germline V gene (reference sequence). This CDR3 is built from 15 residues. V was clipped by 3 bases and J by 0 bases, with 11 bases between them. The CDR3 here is CSASYQFSNTGELFF. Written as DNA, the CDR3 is TGCAGTGCTAGCTATCAGTTTTCGAACACCGGGGAGCTGTTTTTT.

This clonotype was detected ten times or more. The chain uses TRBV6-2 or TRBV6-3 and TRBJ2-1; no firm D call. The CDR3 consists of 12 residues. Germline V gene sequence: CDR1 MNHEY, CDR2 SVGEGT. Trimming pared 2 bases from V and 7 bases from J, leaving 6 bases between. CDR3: CASSYARNEQFF. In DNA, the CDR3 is TGTGCCAGCAGTTACGCTAGGAATGAGCAGTTCTTC.

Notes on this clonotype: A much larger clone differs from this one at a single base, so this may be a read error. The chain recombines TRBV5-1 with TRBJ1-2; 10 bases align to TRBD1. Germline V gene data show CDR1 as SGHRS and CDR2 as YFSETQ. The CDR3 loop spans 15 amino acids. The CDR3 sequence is CTSSSTGTGENGYTF. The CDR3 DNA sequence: TGCACCAGCAGCTCCACCGGGACAGGGGAGAATGGCTACACCTTC.

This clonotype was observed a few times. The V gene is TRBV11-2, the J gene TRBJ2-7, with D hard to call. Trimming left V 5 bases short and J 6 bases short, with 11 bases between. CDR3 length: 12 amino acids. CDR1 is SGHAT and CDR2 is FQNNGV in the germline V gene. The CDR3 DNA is TGTGCCAGCAGCCCGACCCGGAGCGAGCAGTACTTC. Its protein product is CASSPTRSEQYF.

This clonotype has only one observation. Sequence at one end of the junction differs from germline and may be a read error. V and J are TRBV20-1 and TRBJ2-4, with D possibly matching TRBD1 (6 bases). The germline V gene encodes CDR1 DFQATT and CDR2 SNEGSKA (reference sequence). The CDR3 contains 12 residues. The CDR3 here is CIARTAVNIQYF. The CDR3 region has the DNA TGCATTGCTCGGACAGCCGTAAACATTCAGTACTTC.

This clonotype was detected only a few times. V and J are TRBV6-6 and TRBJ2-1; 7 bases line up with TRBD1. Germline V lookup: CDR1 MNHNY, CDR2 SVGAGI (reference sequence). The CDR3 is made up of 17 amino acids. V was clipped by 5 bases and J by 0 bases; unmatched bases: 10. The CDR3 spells CASSTRVRDSSYNEQFF. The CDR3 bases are TGTGCCAGCAGTACTAGAGTCCGGGACAGCTCCTACAATGAGCAGTTCTTC.

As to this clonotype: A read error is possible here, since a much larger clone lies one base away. The CDR3 is CASSLEAGVAKNIRYF. The CDR3 nucleotides are TGCGCCAGCAGCTTGGAGGCAGGGGTAGCCAAAAACATTCGGTACTTC. The chain combines TRBV5-1 with TRBJ2-7; weak D call: TRBD1 (6 bases). CDR3 size: 16 residues. V shed 0 bases and J shed 12 bases, with 25 bases lying between them. CDR1 and CDR2 from the germline V gene are SGHRS and YFSETQ.

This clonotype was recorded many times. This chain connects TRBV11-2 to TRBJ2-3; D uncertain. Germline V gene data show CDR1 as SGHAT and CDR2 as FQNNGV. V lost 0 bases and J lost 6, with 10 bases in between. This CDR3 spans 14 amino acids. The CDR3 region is CASSLETTPDTQYF. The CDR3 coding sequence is TGTGCCAGCAGCTTAGAAACGACTCCGGATACGCAGTATTTT.

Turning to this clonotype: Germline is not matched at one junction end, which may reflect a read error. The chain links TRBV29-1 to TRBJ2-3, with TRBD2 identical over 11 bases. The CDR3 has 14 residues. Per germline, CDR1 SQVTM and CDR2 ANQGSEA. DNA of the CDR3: TGCAGCGTTGTAGCGGGGGGGAGCACAGATATGCAGTATTTT. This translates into CSVVAGGSTDMQYF.

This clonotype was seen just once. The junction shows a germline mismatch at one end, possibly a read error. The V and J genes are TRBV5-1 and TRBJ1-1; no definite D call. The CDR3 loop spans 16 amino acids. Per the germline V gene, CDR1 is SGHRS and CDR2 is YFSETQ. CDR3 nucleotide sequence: TGCGCCAGCAGCCTGGTAACATCGCGGTTTGGCACTGAAGCTTTATTT. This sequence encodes CASSLVTSRFGTEALF.

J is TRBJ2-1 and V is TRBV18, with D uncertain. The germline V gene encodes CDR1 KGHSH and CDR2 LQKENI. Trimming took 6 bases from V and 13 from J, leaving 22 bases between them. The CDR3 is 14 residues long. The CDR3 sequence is CASSPTPRQETQFF. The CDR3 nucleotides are TGTGCCAGCTCTCCAACCCCGCGCCAAGAGACCCAGTTCTTC.

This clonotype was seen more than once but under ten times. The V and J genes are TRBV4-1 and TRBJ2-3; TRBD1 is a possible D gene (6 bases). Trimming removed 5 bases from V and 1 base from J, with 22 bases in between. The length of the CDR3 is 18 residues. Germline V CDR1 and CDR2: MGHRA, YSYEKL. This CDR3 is CASSSRGVGALGTDTQYF. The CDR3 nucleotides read TGCGCCAGCAGCTCAAGAGGGGTGGGGGCACTTGGCACAGATACGCAGTATTTT.

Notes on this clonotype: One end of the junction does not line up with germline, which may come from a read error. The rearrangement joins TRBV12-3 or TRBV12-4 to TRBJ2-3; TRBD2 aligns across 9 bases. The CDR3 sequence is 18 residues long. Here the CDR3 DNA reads TGTGCCAGCGAGGGTCTAGCTGAGAGCGGGGGGAGGGCAGATACGGAGTATTTT. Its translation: CASEGLAESGGRADTEYF.

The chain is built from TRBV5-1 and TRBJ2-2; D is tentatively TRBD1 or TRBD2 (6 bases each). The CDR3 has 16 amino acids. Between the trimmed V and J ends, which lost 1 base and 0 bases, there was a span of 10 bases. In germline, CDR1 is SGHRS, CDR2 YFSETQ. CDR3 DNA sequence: TGCGCCAGCAGCTTGCCCGGGGGCCCGAACACCGGGGAGCTGTTTTTT. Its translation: CASSLPGGPNTGELFF.

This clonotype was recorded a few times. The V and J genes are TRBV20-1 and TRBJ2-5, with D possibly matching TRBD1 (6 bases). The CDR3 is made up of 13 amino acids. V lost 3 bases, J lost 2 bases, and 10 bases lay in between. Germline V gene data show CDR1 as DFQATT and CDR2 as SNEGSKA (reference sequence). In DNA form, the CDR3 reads TGCAGTGCTAGGGACAGAGAGCAAGAGACCCAGTACTTC. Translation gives CSARDREQETQYF.

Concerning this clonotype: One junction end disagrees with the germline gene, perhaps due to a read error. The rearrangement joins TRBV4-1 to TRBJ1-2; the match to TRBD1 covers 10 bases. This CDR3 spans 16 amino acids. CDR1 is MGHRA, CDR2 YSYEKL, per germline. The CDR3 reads CASSQDIGTGVYDYTF. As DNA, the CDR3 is TGCGCCAGCAGCCAAGATATTGGGACAGGGGTTTATGACTACACCTTC.

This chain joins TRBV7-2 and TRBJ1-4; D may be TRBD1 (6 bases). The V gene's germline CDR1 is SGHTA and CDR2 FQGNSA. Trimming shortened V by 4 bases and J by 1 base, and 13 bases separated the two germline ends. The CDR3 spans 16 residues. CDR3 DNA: TGTGCCAGCAGCTCCCCACAGGGTAGAACTAATGAAAAACTGTTTTTT. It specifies CASSSPQGRTNEKLFF.

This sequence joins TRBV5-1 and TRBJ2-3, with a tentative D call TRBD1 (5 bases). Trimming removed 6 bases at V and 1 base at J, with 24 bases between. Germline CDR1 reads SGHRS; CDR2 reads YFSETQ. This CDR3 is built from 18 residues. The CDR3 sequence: CASTYLTPRVGGTDTQYF. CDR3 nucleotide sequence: TGCGCCAGCACCTACCTAACCCCCAGGGTTGGGGGCACAGATACGCAGTATTTT. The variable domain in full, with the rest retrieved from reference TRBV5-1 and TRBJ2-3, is KAGVTQTPRYLIKTRGQQVTLSCSPISGHRSVSWYQQTPGQGLQFLFEYFSETQRNKGNFPGRFSGRQFSNSRSEMNVSTLELGDSALYLCASTYLTPRVGGTDTQYFGPGTRLTVL.

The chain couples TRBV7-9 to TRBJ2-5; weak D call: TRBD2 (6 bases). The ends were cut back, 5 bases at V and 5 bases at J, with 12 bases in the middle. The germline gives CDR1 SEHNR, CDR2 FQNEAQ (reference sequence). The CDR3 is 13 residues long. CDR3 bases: TGTGCCAGCAGCCCCTGGCTAGCGGAGACCCAGTACTTC. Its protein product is CASSPWLAETQYF.

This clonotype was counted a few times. The CDR3 region is CASSSLAGGQEGNEQFF. The CDR3 DNA reads as TGCGCCAGCAGCTCACTAGCGGGGGGGCAAGAAGGGAATGAGCAGTTCTTC. The chain links TRBV5-1 to TRBJ2-1, with 13 bases matching TRBD2. The germline V gene has CDR1 SGHRS and CDR2 YFSETQ. J was trimmed by 7 bases and V by 3 bases; bases with no gene match: 10. This CDR3 is 17 amino acids long.

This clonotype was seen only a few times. The CDR3 DNA reads TGTGCCAGCAGCGTAGCCACCCATGATAACATTCAGTACTTC. Translating it yields CASSVATHDNIQYF. The chain links TRBV9 to TRBJ2-4; D is undetermined. Germline loops: CDR1 SGDLS, CDR2 YYNGEE. Trimming shortened V by 0 bases and J by 7 bases, and 11 bases separated the two germline ends. This CDR3 comprises 14 residues.

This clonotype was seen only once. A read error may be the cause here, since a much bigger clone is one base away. The CDR3 bases are TGCGCCAGCAGCCAAGATCAGGGGACAGGGGTGCGCTATGGCTACACCTTC. Amino acids: CASSQDQGTGVRYGYTF. The chain combines TRBV4-3 with TRBJ1-2; the match to TRBD1 covers 10 bases. V trimming: 0 bases; J trimming: 4 bases; junction bases outside the gene matches: 8. Germline values: CDR1 LGHNA, CDR2 YSLEER. This CDR3 has 17 amino acids.